This T cell receptor beta chain is from a study of PD-L1 blockade in urothelial cancer. Study-wide context: Patients, treated from 2014 onward, received atezolizumab 1,200 mg intravenously every 3 weeks. Once treatment had started, blood was analyzed at 3 weeks (second dose) and again at 6 weeks. About 85% of the 29 patients were men whose urothelial cancer was bladder-origin.

After removal of 4 bases from V and 4 bases from J, the junction contained 7 bases not matched to a gene. The CDR3 runs to 15 residues. Germline CDR1 and CDR2: SGHVS and FNYEAQ. TCRdb keeps only in-frame clones here, not all; method: immunoSEQ multiplex PCR. The data contain about 50,000 clones, 70% to 90% of them singletons. Time point here: pretreatment peripheral blood. The sample consisted of PBMCs, taken around atezolizumab (anti-PD-L1) treatment. This clonotype originated in a man aged 60 to 75 with urothelial cancer. The chain couples TRBV7-6 to TRBJ2-3; 8 bases map to TRBD1. The CDR3 coding sequence is TGTGCCAGCAGCTCGTACAGGGGGACCCCAGATACGCAGTATTTT. It translates to CASSSYRGTPDTQYF.